This T cell receptor (beta chain) stems from a study of blood T cell repertoires in COVID-19. Across the whole study: Spain, Italy and the United States supplied samples that represented acute and convalescent COVID-19. PBMCs, B-cell-depleted T cells, or T cells provided the cDNA or gDNA that made up the material.

Germline values: CDR1 MNHNY, CDR2 SVGAGI (reference sequence). This CDR3 has 12 amino acids. Trimming removed 3 bases at V and 7 bases at J, with 7 bases between. Under the authors' procedure: Nucleated cell number was recorded as an estimate derived from reference gene primer amplification. The protocol was immunoSEQ multiplex PCR, while the TCRdb copy is restricted to in-frame clones and leaves out a portion. V and J calls and clone size are as listed in that table; D and trimming were resolved from the DNA. The data contain under 60,000 clones, approximately 80% of them seen just once; the ten biggest clones take up roughly 55%.

The sequenced sample was peripheral blood. The chain joins TRBV6-6 to TRBJ2-1; D gene ambiguous. The receptor was isolated from a man between 65 and 85 years old with acute or convalescent COVID-19. For the CDR3, the DNA is TGTGCCAGCAGTTATGGGCCTAATGAGCAGTTCTTC. Its protein is CASSYGPNEQFF.